This TCR beta chain is from a study of shared clonotypes between healthy human individuals. Study in general: A donor's plate count was three for CD4 naive and three for CD4 memory; CD8 naive had two and CD8 memory one.

Investigators divided CD4+ cells into CD45RA+ naive and CD45RA-negative memory subsets. Whole-study findings and limits: Around 5% was the fraction of naive CD4 clonotypes found shared across four donors.

This clone has only a few counts. Its antigen is currently unknown. Deep-level running was used for the assay. The protocol was immunoSEQ multiplex PCR, while the TCRdb copy is restricted to in-frame clones and leaves out a portion. The sample has roughly 2,300,000 clones; 80% to 95% are singletons. This receptor was identified in a man younger than 35 in good health. Some clones in this sample may be carry-over from other donors' samples. Source material: naive CD4+ T cells from PBMCs. The subset: CD45RA+ positively selected.

The CDR3 spells CASSVIEGIEQFF. In DNA form, the CDR3 reads TGTGCCAGCAGCGTAATAGAGGGGATTGAGCAGTTCTTC. The chain couples TRBV9 to TRBJ2-1; D is tentatively TRBD1 or TRBD2 (5 bases each). Trimming took off 1 base at V and 9 bases at J, with 11 bases between the two ends. CDR1 and CDR2 (germline): SGDLS, YYNGEE. The CDR3 covers 13 residues.